Listed below are T cell receptor beta chains from one sample, sequenced in a study of blood T cells in healthy people across ages. TCRdb re-called the 5' RACE reads through MiXCR, storing one row per CDR3 protein. The table lists some 710,000 distinct CDR3 sequences, 35% to 50% of them singletons, with over 15% in the top ten. Sequences were obtained from blood. These receptors originate from a man of 80 years or more in good health. The CDR3 runs from the conserved cysteine through the conserved F or W. Each record gives: CDR3 DNA, CDR3 protein, J gene, V gene, clone size, D gene. D genes are given only for firm matches. Size values are once, few and many counts, or a class for expanded clones, and some rows have none.

CDR3 DNA: TGCAGTGCTAGGAGGGGGCTAGCGGGATACAATGAGCAGTTCTTC
CDR3 protein: CSARRGLAGYNEQFF
J gene: TRBJ2-1
V gene: TRBV20-1
clone size: .
D gene: TRBD2

CDR3 DNA: TGTGCCAGCAGCTTACCGGGAGTCATTTACAATGAGCAGTTCTTC
CDR3 protein: CASSLPGVIYNEQFF
J gene: TRBJ2-1
V gene: TRBV7-2
clone size: many
D gene: .

CDR3 DNA: TGTGCCAGCAGCTTAGCGACCGGGATATACGAGCAGTACTTC
CDR3 protein: CASSLATGIYEQYF
J gene: TRBJ2-7
V gene: TRBV7-2
clone size: .
D gene: .

CDR3 DNA: TGCGCCAGCAGCCAACTTGGGACAGGCGGTGGCTACACCTTC
CDR3 protein: CASSQLGTGGGYTF
J gene: TRBJ1-2
V gene: TRBV4-3
clone size: .
D gene: TRBD1

CDR3 DNA: TGCGCCAGCAGCCAAGTTCGAGCTAGCAATCAGCACCAGCATTTT
CDR3 protein: CASSQVRASNQHQHF
J gene: TRBJ1-5
V gene: TRBV4-1
clone size: .
D gene: .

CDR3 DNA: TGTGCCAGCAGTTTAGGGACTAGCGGGAGGATCCGCAATGAGCAGTTCTTC
CDR3 protein: CASSLGTSGRIRNEQFF
J gene: TRBJ2-1
V gene: TRBV28
clone size: many
D gene: TRBD2

CDR3 DNA: TGTGCCAGCAGCGCACCGGGACTGATGAACACTGAAGCTTTCTTT
CDR3 protein: CASSAPGLMNTEAFF
J gene: TRBJ1-1
V gene: TRBV9
clone size: .
D gene: .

CDR3 DNA: TGCGCCAGCAGCCAAGAAGGTGGGAATGAGCAGTTCTTC
CDR3 protein: CASSQEGGNEQFF
J gene: TRBJ2-1
V gene: TRBV4-3
clone size: few
D gene: .

CDR3 DNA: TGTGCCAGCAGTTTTCGGGCCTTAGAGGGGCAGCCCCAGCATTTT
CDR3 protein: CASSFRALEGQPQHF
J gene: TRBJ1-5
V gene: TRBV12-3/TRBV12-4
clone size: .
D gene: .

CDR3 DNA: TGTGCCAGCAGCTTGAGGTGGGAGTATGGCTACACCTTC
CDR3 protein: CASSLRWEYGYTF
J gene: TRBJ1-2
V gene: TRBV5-5
clone size: .
D gene: .

CDR3 DNA: TGTGCCAGCAGTTTAACGGGGGTCTCTGGGGCCAACGTCCTGACTTTC
CDR3 protein: CASSLTGVSGANVLTF
J gene: TRBJ2-6
V gene: TRBV28
clone size: .
D gene: .

CDR3 DNA: TGTGCCAGCAGCTTGTCCACGCGAAGGAGCTCCTACGAGCAGTACTTC
CDR3 protein: CASSLSTRRSSYEQYF
J gene: TRBJ2-7
V gene: TRBV5-6
clone size: few
D gene: .

CDR3 DNA: TGCAGTGTAAAGGGACTAGCGGGAGAGCAGTTCTTC
CDR3 protein: CSVKGLAGEQFF
J gene: TRBJ2-1
V gene: TRBV20-1
clone size: few
D gene: TRBD2

CDR3 DNA: TGTGCCAGCAGACCGACAGTTTCCCAAGAGACCCAGTACTTC
CDR3 protein: CASRPTVSQETQYF
J gene: TRBJ2-5
V gene: TRBV6-4
clone size: once
D gene: .

CDR3 DNA: TGTGCCACCAGTGAGCCGACAGGCGACAATCAAGGCTACACCTTC
CDR3 protein: CATSEPTGDNQGYTF
J gene: TRBJ1-2
V gene: TRBV24-1
clone size: .
D gene: .

CDR3 DNA: TGTGCCAGCAGTGTCCTAGCGGGGGTTTCCGGAGATACGCAGTATTTT
CDR3 protein: CASSVLAGVSGDTQYF
J gene: TRBJ2-3
V gene: TRBV12-3/TRBV12-4
clone size: .
D gene: TRBD2

CDR3 DNA: TGCAGCGGGGCTCAGGTTAATGAAAAACTGTTTTTT
CDR3 protein: CSGAQVNEKLFF
J gene: TRBJ1-4
V gene: TRBV29-1
clone size: .
D gene: .

CDR3 DNA: TGTGCCAGCAGCGCCAATGGGGACATAGGCAATCAGCCCCGGCATTTT
CDR3 protein: CASSANGDIGNQPRHF
J gene: TRBJ1-5
V gene: TRBV9
clone size: few
D gene: .

CDR3 DNA: TGTGCCATCATGGCTGGACTAGCGGACTACAATGAGCAGTTCTTC
CDR3 protein: CAIMAGLADYNEQFF
J gene: TRBJ2-1
V gene: TRBV10-3
clone size: .
D gene: TRBD2

CDR3 DNA: TGTGCCAGCACCACGAACACCGGGGAGCTGTTTTTT
CDR3 protein: CASTTNTGELFF
J gene: TRBJ2-2
V gene: TRBV12-3/TRBV12-4
clone size: .
D gene: .

CDR3 DNA: TGTGCCAGCAGCCCGAAACCCACCTTAGGCTCTAGCGGGTCCTACAATGAGCAGTTCTTC
CDR3 protein: CASSPKPTLGSSGSYNEQFF
J gene: TRBJ2-1
V gene: TRBV7-3
clone size: .
D gene: TRBD2

CDR3 DNA: TGCAGCGTTCATGGGACTAGCGGGAGCTACGAGCAGTACTTC
CDR3 protein: CSVHGTSGSYEQYF
J gene: TRBJ2-7
V gene: TRBV29-1
clone size: many
D gene: TRBD2

CDR3 DNA: TGTGCCAGCAGGAGGGGCCGCGAGGGAGAGACCCAGTACTTC
CDR3 protein: CASRRGREGETQYF
J gene: TRBJ2-5
V gene: TRBV12-3/TRBV12-4
clone size: .
D gene: .

CDR3 DNA: TGTGCCAGCAGCCAGGAACTAGCGGGAGGGATAGATACGCAGTATTTT
CDR3 protein: CASSQELAGGIDTQYF
J gene: TRBJ2-3
V gene: TRBV2
clone size: few
D gene: TRBD2

CDR3 DNA: TGTGCCACCTCTCCCGGCAGCACAGAGACCCAGTACTTC
CDR3 protein: CATSPGSTETQYF
J gene: TRBJ2-5
V gene: TRBV12-3/TRBV12-4
clone size: .
D gene: .

CDR3 DNA: TGTGCCAGCAACCTTGGGACAGGGTTTGGCGAGCAGTACTTC
CDR3 protein: CASNLGTGFGEQYF
J gene: TRBJ2-7
V gene: TRBV5-6
clone size: .
D gene: TRBD1

CDR3 DNA: TGCGCCAGCAGCCAAGGAGCCTCGACTGTCGACAGGACTAACAATGAGCAGTTCTTC
CDR3 protein: CASSQGASTVDRTNNEQFF
J gene: TRBJ2-1
V gene: TRBV4-1
clone size: .
D gene: .

CDR3 DNA: TGTGCCAGCAGCTTAATAGCGGGGGACTACGAGCAGTACTTC
CDR3 protein: CASSLIAGDYEQYF
J gene: TRBJ2-7
V gene: TRBV7-2
clone size: few
D gene: TRBD2

CDR3 DNA: TGTGCCATCAGGGAGACAAACTTGAACACTGAAGCTTTCTTT
CDR3 protein: CAIRETNLNTEAFF
J gene: TRBJ1-1
V gene: TRBV10-3
clone size: .
D gene: .

CDR3 DNA: TGTGCCAGCTCACCGGTTAGCGGTAGAAATGAGCAGTTCTTC
CDR3 protein: CASSPVSGRNEQFF
J gene: TRBJ2-1
V gene: TRBV18
clone size: .
D gene: .

CDR3 DNA: TGTGCCAGCAGTTCCTTTTTCTCCTACGAGCAGTACTTC
CDR3 protein: CASSSFFSYEQYF
J gene: TRBJ2-7
V gene: TRBV7-2
clone size: few
D gene: .

CDR3 DNA: TGTGCCAGCAGCTTAGCCCTAGCAGGAGTGGAGACCCAGTACTTC
CDR3 protein: CASSLALAGVETQYF
J gene: TRBJ2-5
V gene: TRBV11-2
clone size: .
D gene: .

CDR3 DNA: TGTGCCAGCAGTACCTACCGGGACAGGGGGACTGAAGCTTTCTTT
CDR3 protein: CASSTYRDRGTEAFF
J gene: TRBJ1-1
V gene: TRBV6-5
clone size: few
D gene: TRBD1

CDR3 DNA: TGTGCCAGCCCACGGGACAGGGAGAACACCGGGGAGCTGTTTTTT
CDR3 protein: CASPRDRENTGELFF
J gene: TRBJ2-2
V gene: TRBV21-1
clone size: .
D gene: .

CDR3 DNA: TGCGCCAGCAGCCTCCAAGGGGACAGCTCCTACAATAAGCAGTTCTTC
CDR3 protein: CASSLQGDSSYNKQFF
J gene: TRBJ2-1
V gene: TRBV5-1
clone size: .
D gene: TRBD1

CDR3 DNA: TGTGCCAGCAGCCAAGGCGGGTTAGCCCCCACCAATGAGCAGTTCTTC
CDR3 protein: CASSQGGLAPTNEQFF
J gene: TRBJ2-1
V gene: TRBV3-1
clone size: .
D gene: .

CDR3 DNA: TGCGCCAGCAGCCAAGTTACGGCGGGGCGCACAGATACGCAGTATTTT
CDR3 protein: CASSQVTAGRTDTQYF
J gene: TRBJ2-3
V gene: TRBV4-3
clone size: few
D gene: .

CDR3 DNA: TGTGCCACCAGCAGAGGGGATAGCGGGGACAATGAGCAGTACTTC
CDR3 protein: CATSRGDSGDNEQYF
J gene: TRBJ2-7
V gene: TRBV15
clone size: .
D gene: TRBD2

CDR3 DNA: TGTGCCAGCAGCTTGGTGTCTGCTTTCAACGAGCAGTACTTC
CDR3 protein: CASSLVSAFNEQYF
J gene: TRBJ2-7
V gene: TRBV5-6
clone size: .
D gene: .

CDR3 DNA: TGCGCCAGCAGCTTGGCGACCGCTGGGCAGACCCAGTACTTC
CDR3 protein: CASSLATAGQTQYF
J gene: TRBJ2-5
V gene: TRBV5-1
clone size: .
D gene: .

CDR3 DNA: TGTGCCAGCACGAGAAAAAGTAACTCTGGGGCCAACGTCCTGACTTTC
CDR3 protein: CASTRKSNSGANVLTF
J gene: TRBJ2-6
V gene: TRBV27
clone size: .
D gene: .

CDR3 DNA: TGCGCCAGCGGTTTAAGGGCAGACAATGAGCAGTTCTTC
CDR3 protein: CASGLRADNEQFF
J gene: TRBJ2-1
V gene: TRBV4-1
clone size: once
D gene: .

CDR3 DNA: TGCGCCAGCAGCCAAGCAACAGGCCTAGCGGTAGATACGCAGTATTTT
CDR3 protein: CASSQATGLAVDTQYF
J gene: TRBJ2-3
V gene: TRBV4-3
clone size: few
D gene: TRBD2

CDR3 DNA: TGCAGTGCTAGAGCGGACAACACAGATACGCAGTATTTT
CDR3 protein: CSARADNTDTQYF
J gene: TRBJ2-3
V gene: TRBV20-1
clone size: .
D gene: .

CDR3 DNA: TGCAGTGCACGTACTAGCCGCCTCGGCACAGATACGCAGTATTTT
CDR3 protein: CSARTSRLGTDTQYF
J gene: TRBJ2-3
V gene: TRBV20-1
clone size: .
D gene: .

CDR3 DNA: TGCAGTGCTAGAGACCGAGGACTAGCGGGAGTCAATGAGCAGTTCTTC
CDR3 protein: CSARDRGLAGVNEQFF
J gene: TRBJ2-1
V gene: TRBV20-1
clone size: few
D gene: TRBD2

CDR3 DNA: TGTGCCAGCAGCTTTGGGTTCTCCTACAATGAGCAGTTCTTC
CDR3 protein: CASSFGFSYNEQFF
J gene: TRBJ2-1
V gene: TRBV5-6
clone size: .
D gene: .

CDR3 DNA: TGTGCCAGCAGCCGGAGAGAGGTGAACACTGAAGCTTTCTTT
CDR3 protein: CASSRREVNTEAFF
J gene: TRBJ1-1
V gene: TRBV3-1
clone size: .
D gene: .

CDR3 DNA: TGCAGTGCCCAAACGACAGGACAGGGCAGTGATACGCAGTATTTT
CDR3 protein: CSAQTTGQGSDTQYF
J gene: TRBJ2-3
V gene: TRBV20-1
clone size: .
D gene: TRBD1

CDR3 DNA: TGTGCCAGCAGCTTAAGCGCGACTAGCCGATACACAGATACGCAGTATTTT
CDR3 protein: CASSLSATSRYTDTQYF
J gene: TRBJ2-3
V gene: TRBV7-3
clone size: .
D gene: TRBD2

CDR3 DNA: TGTGCCAGCAGCGTAGCAGGGGACTATGGCTACACCTTC
CDR3 protein: CASSVAGDYGYTF
J gene: TRBJ1-2
V gene: TRBV9
clone size: .
D gene: .

CDR3 DNA: TGTGCCAGCGCTTATGGGGGACAGGGGTCGAGCTCCTATAATTCACCCCTCCACTTT
CDR3 protein: CASAYGGQGSSSYNSPLHF
J gene: TRBJ1-6
V gene: TRBV6-1
clone size: .
D gene: TRBD1

CDR3 DNA: TGTGCCAGCAGCATTGGGGGATACGGAAACACCAAATATTTT
CDR3 protein: CASSIGGYGNTKYF
J gene: TRBJ1-3
V gene: TRBV7-2
clone size: once
D gene: .

CDR3 DNA: TGCAGTGCTAGATTTAGCGGGAGCACAGATACGCAGTATTTT
CDR3 protein: CSARFSGSTDTQYF
J gene: TRBJ2-3
V gene: TRBV20-1
clone size: .
D gene: TRBD2

CDR3 DNA: TGTGCCAGCAGTTTCGGTGCCCCTGGGGCCAACGTCCTGACTTTC
CDR3 protein: CASSFGAPGANVLTF
J gene: TRBJ2-6
V gene: TRBV28
clone size: many
D gene: .

CDR3 DNA: TGTGCCAGCAGCAGTCGTAGTGTTCGAGGCGAGCAGTACTTC
CDR3 protein: CASSSRSVRGEQYF
J gene: TRBJ2-7
V gene: TRBV11-2
clone size: once
D gene: .

CDR3 DNA: TGCAGTGCTAGCCCGACTAGCGTGTACCAAGAGACCCAGTACTTC
CDR3 protein: CSASPTSVYQETQYF
J gene: TRBJ2-5
V gene: TRBV20-1
clone size: .
D gene: TRBD2

CDR3 DNA: TGTGCCAGCCAACCCCGACAGGGCCCACCTGGCTACACCTTC
CDR3 protein: CASQPRQGPPGYTF
J gene: TRBJ1-2
V gene: TRBV18
clone size: .
D gene: TRBD1

CDR3 DNA: TGCAGTGCTAGTGCCGGGGACAGGGGAGGAGAAAAACTGTTTTTT
CDR3 protein: CSASAGDRGGEKLFF
J gene: TRBJ1-4
V gene: TRBV20-1
clone size: .
D gene: TRBD1

CDR3 DNA: TGTGCCAGCAGTTTAGGTGCTAGCGGGTTCTCCTACGAGCAGTACTTC
CDR3 protein: CASSLGASGFSYEQYF
J gene: TRBJ2-7
V gene: TRBV27
clone size: few
D gene: TRBD2